Below, 26 T cell receptor beta chains from the same sample are listed, as sequenced in a study of blood T cell repertoires in COVID-19. Using immunoSEQ multiplex PCR, the repertoire was profiled, and TCRdb retains in-frame clones only, with some absent. The sample shows 500,000 to 600,000 clones, 85% to 90% of them seen only once. Sequencing was performed on peripheral blood. The receptors shown here come from a woman in her fifties or sixties with COVID-19, enrolled during active disease.

This chain connects TRBV12-5 to TRBJ1-1; the D gene is possibly TRBD1 (5 bases). CDR1 is LGHNT, CDR2 FRNRAP, per germline. Trimming cost V 0 bases and J 6 bases, with 8 bases left between them. CDR3 length: 13 amino acids. The CDR3 is CASGLVQAPEAFF. In nucleotides, the CDR3 is TGTGCTAGTGGTTTGGTACAGGCCCCTGAAGCTTTCTTT.

The chain has TRBV30 and TRBJ2-1, with a tentative D call TRBD1 (6 bases). The CDR3 length is 13 residues. CDR1 and CDR2 from the germline V gene are GTSNPN and SVGIG (reference sequence). Trimming removed 1 base at V and 6 bases at J, with 10 bases between. The DNA of the CDR3 is TGTGCCTGGAGTGATTGGGGGCCCAATGAGCAGTTCTTC. Translating gives CAWSDWGPNEQFF. Full variable domain (rest looked up from reference TRBV30 and TRBJ2-1): SQTIHQWPATLVQPVGSPLSLECTVEGTSNPNLYWYRQAAGRGLQLLFYSVGIGQISSEVPQNLSASRPQDRQFILSSKKLLLSDSGFYLCAWSDWGPNEQFFGPGTRLTVL.

This clone was counted a few times. The chain employs TRBV5-1 and TRBJ2-3; D may be TRBD1 (6 bases). V dropped 0 bases and J dropped 7 bases, with 9 bases sitting between them. CDR1 is SGHRS, CDR2 YFSETQ, per germline. The length of the CDR3 is 13 residues. The CDR3 here is CASSLDQGNTQYF. The CDR3, as DNA: TGCGCCAGCAGCTTGGATCAGGGGAATACGCAGTATTTT.

The rearrangement joins TRBV5-1 to TRBJ2-3, with D perhaps TRBD2 (6 bases). The CDR3 is made up of 15 amino acids. From germline, CDR1 is SGHRS and CDR2 YFSETQ. The V end lost 0 bases, the J end lost 0 bases, and 8 bases lay between the germline ends. CDR3 loop: CASSLEGRSTDTQYF. DNA for the CDR3: TGCGCCAGCAGCTTGGAAGGGAGGAGCACAGATACGCAGTATTTT.

The chain has TRBV18 and TRBJ1-2, with 10 bases that match TRBD1. Germline trimming cut 4 bases from V and 6 bases from J; bases unmatched to any gene: 5. Germline V gives CDR1 KGHSH, CDR2 LQKENI. The CDR3 runs to 14 residues. The CDR3 region is CASSLAGQGDGYTF. For the CDR3, the DNA is TGTGCCAGCTCACTAGCCGGACAGGGGGATGGCTACACCTTC. Using reference TRBV18 and TRBJ1-2 for the parts outside the CDR3, the full variable domain is NAGVMQNPRHLVRRRGQEARLRCSPMKGHSHVYWYRQLPEEGLKFMVYLQKENIIDESGMPKERFSAEFPKEGPSILRIQQVVRGDSAAYFCASSLAGQGDGYTFGSGTRLTVV.

The J gene is TRBJ2-3, the V gene TRBV29-1, with 7 bases fitting TRBD2. J was trimmed by 6 bases and V by 7 bases; bases with no gene match: 7. Germline V gene sequence: CDR1 SQVTM, CDR2 ANQGSEA. The CDR3 is 12 residues long. The CDR3 region is CSAGLVRDTQYF. The DNA for the CDR3 is TGCAGCGCCGGACTAGTTCGCGATACGCAGTATTTT.

The rearrangement uses TRBV9 and TRBJ1-2; TRBD1 is a possible D gene (5 bases). The germline V and J ends were trimmed by 4 bases and 2 bases, with 18 bases remaining between them. Germline V CDR1 and CDR2: SGDLS, YYNGEE. The CDR3 has 16 amino acids. The CDR3 DNA follows: TGTGCCAGCAGCATCGGACCCGGGGGGGGGAACTATGGCTACACCTTC. Translated, it gives CASSIGPGGGNYGYTF.

The chain is built from TRBV6-6 and TRBJ2-3; 13 nucleotides agree with TRBD2. Trimming cost V 6 bases and J 4 bases; bases outside gene matches: 4. The CDR3 has 15 amino acids. CDR1 and CDR2 (germline): MNHNY, SVGAGI (reference sequence). CDR3 nucleotide sequence: TGTGCCAGCAGCCAACTAGCGGGGGGGCCAGATACGCAGTATTTT. The encoded protein is CASSQLAGGPDTQYF.

J is TRBJ2-2 and V is TRBV6-5; maybe TRBD1 (6 bases). Trimming removed 2 bases from V and 6 bases from J, with 16 bases in between. Germline CDR1 MNHEY, CDR2 SVGAGI. There are 16 residues in the CDR3. CDR3 in DNA: TGTGCCAGCAGTTACCTACAGGGCTATCGCTCCGGGGAGCTGTTTTTT. It translates to CASSYLQGYRSGELFF.

The chain couples TRBV25-1 to TRBJ2-7; 9 bases map to TRBD1. The ends lost 3 bases at V and 7 bases at J; junction bases unmatched: 7. The germline V gene encodes CDR1 MGHDK and CDR2 SYGVNS. This CDR3 has 14 residues. The CDR3 nucleotides read TGTGCCAGCAGTGAGGGACAGGGAGGTCGGGAGCAGTACTTC. Translated: CASSEGQGGREQYF.

A single count supports this clone. The rearrangement uses TRBV6-6 and TRBJ2-7; D gene ambiguous. Between the trimmed V and J ends, which lost 7 bases and 2 bases, there was a span of 15 bases. The germline gives CDR1 MNHNY, CDR2 SVGAGI (reference sequence). The CDR3 contains 14 residues. The CDR3: CASTPGFSPYEQYF. CDR3 bases: TGTGCCAGCACCCCCGGGTTTAGTCCCTACGAGCAGTACTTC.

This sequence joins TRBV3-1 (or the pseudogene TRBV3-2) and TRBJ2-3; 12 nucleotides align to TRBD2. The CDR3 consists of 18 residues. CDR1 and CDR2 from the germline V gene are LGHDT and YNNKEL (reference sequence). V lost 0 bases, J lost 7 bases, and 11 bases stayed unmatched. Written as DNA, the CDR3 is TGTGCCAGCAGCCAAGATCTTGGGGCTAGCGGGGGGGCGAATACGCAGTATTTT. Its translation: CASSQDLGASGGANTQYF.

The chain recombines TRBV4-1 with TRBJ2-2, with 11 nucleotides matching TRBD1. CDR3 size: 16 residues. Unmatched junction bases numbered 2, after V lost 1 base and J lost 4 bases. Germline-derived CDR1 and CDR2 are MGHRA and YSYEKL. The DNA of the CDR3 is TGCGCCAGCAGCCAAGGGACAGGGGGCCGCACCGGGGAGCTGTTTTTT. Its protein is CASSQGTGGRTGELFF.

The genes are TRBV3-1 (or the pseudogene TRBV3-2) and TRBJ1-6; TRBD1 aligns across 9 bases. Germline CDR1 is LGHDT and CDR2 is YNNKEL (reference sequence). There are 13 residues in the CDR3. The trim removed 0 bases at V and 16 bases at J, leaving 4 bases unmatched. The CDR3 loop is CASSQDRQGGLHF. In DNA, the CDR3 is TGTGCCAGCAGCCAAGATCGACAGGGGGGACTCCACTTT.

This clone was seen a handful of times. CDR3 sequence (DNA): TGCGCCAGCAGGTTGACAGGGGGCGCCGATAATTCACCCCTCCACTTT. Residues: CASRLTGGADNSPLHF. The gene calls are TRBV5-1 and TRBJ1-6; 10 positions match TRBD1. With 5 bases clipped from V and 5 bases from J, the junction kept 7 bases outside the gene matches. The CDR3 sequence is 16 residues long. CDR1 and CDR2 from the germline V gene are SGHRS and YFSETQ. Full variable domain (missing parts from reference TRBV5-1 and TRBJ1-6): KAGVTQTPRYLIKTRGQQVTLSCSPISGHRSVSWYQQTPGQGLQFLFEYFSETQRNKGNFPGRFSGRQFSNSRSEMNVSTLELGDSALYLCASRLTGGADNSPLHFGNGTRLTVT.

The rearrangement joins TRBV5-6 to TRBJ2-1; D possibly corresponds to TRBD1 (6 bases). This CDR3 region has 13 residues. V lost 0 bases and J 8 bases, leaving 9 bases between the germline ends. Germline V gives CDR1 SGHDT, CDR2 YYEEEE. This chain's CDR3 is CASSLGGLHEQFF. The CDR3 DNA reads as TGTGCCAGCAGCTTGGGGGGGCTGCATGAGCAGTTCTTC.

This clone was detected a few times. The chain uses TRBV27 and TRBJ1-5; 10 bases agree with TRBD1. Germline assignment: CDR1 MNHEY and CDR2 SMNVEV (reference sequence). V shed 5 bases, J shed 2 bases, and the junction held 3 bases outside the gene matches. The CDR3 length is 15 residues. Here the CDR3 DNA reads TGTGCCAGCAGTACCGGGACAGGGGGCAATCAGCCCCAGCATTTT. Translation gives CASSTGTGGNQPQHF.

Ten or more counts support this clone. The chain employs TRBV21-1 and TRBJ2-7; the table's D call, TRBD1, has no DNA check behind it. TRBV21-1 is given as a pseudogene. The CDR3 totals 12 residues. The CDR3 loop is CASSKTGYEQYF. CDR3 in DNA: TGTGCCAGCAGCAAAACAGGGTACGAGCAGTACTTC.

CDR3 coding DNA: TGTGCCAGCAGTTTCCCTCGACTAGCGGGCCGTTCCTACGAGCAGTACTTC. Protein sequence: CASSFPRLAGRSYEQYF. The chain recombines TRBV6-2 or TRBV6-3 with TRBJ2-7; 10 bases match TRBD2. With V trimmed by 4 bases and J by 1 base, 10 bases remained unmatched. The germline V gene encodes CDR1 MNHEY and CDR2 SVGEGT. This CDR3 is built from 17 residues.

Concerning this clone itself: The sample has other DNA sequences that encode this CDR3 too. The V call is TRBV7-3, the J call TRBJ1-1, with D perhaps matching TRBD1 (5 bases). This CDR3 is 13 amino acids long. Germline V gives CDR1 SGHTA, CDR2 FQGTGA. V gave up 5 bases and J gave up 1 base, with 8 bases separating them. Here the CDR3 DNA reads TGTGCCAGCAGCCGTGACAGGAACACTGAAGCTTTCTTT. It translates to CASSRDRNTEAFF.

This clone appeared a few times. The chain recombines TRBV5-1 with TRBJ1-2; the D is unclear. Germline assignment: CDR1 SGHRS and CDR2 YFSETQ. Trimming took 0 bases from V and 4 from J, leaving 16 bases between them. CDR3 length: 16 residues. The CDR3, as DNA: TGCGCCAGCAGCTTGGGGCCAGGCAACGCTTTCTATGGCTACACCTTC. Its translation is CASSLGPGNAFYGYTF.

The J gene is TRBJ2-3, the V gene TRBV4-2, with TRBD2 as a possible D gene (5 bases). The CDR3 is 18 residues long. V dropped 0 bases and J dropped 1 base, with 17 bases sitting between them. Germline CDR1 LGHNA, CDR2 YNFKEQ. This chain's CDR3 is CASSQDFGLQSRTDTQYF. The DNA for the CDR3 is TGTGCCAGCAGCCAAGATTTCGGACTCCAAAGCCGCACAGATACGCAGTATTTT.

This clone was seen more than once but under ten times. The V gene is TRBV6-1, the J gene TRBJ2-7; TRBD2 is a possible D gene (8 bases). CDR1 and CDR2 (germline): MNHNS, SASEGT. The CDR3 runs to 16 residues. Between the trimmed V and J ends, which lost 1 base and 2 bases, there was a span of 15 bases. Here the CDR3 DNA reads TGTGCCAGCAGTGAAGGGGCGGGGGGACAGCCCTACGAGCAGTACTTC. Translated: CASSEGAGGQPYEQYF.

This chain links TRBV19 with TRBJ2-1; 9 positions match TRBD1. This CDR3 is built from 18 residues. The germline CDR1 and CDR2 sequences are LNHDA and SQIVND (reference sequence). V shed 3 bases, J shed 2 bases, and the junction held 11 bases outside the gene matches. The CDR3 DNA reads as TGTGCCAGTAGTATCCAGCCGGGACAGGGTTCGGCCTACAATGAGCAGTTCTTC. This encodes CASSIQPGQGSAYNEQFF.

The chain links TRBV5-4 to TRBJ2-3, with D possibly being TRBD2 (5 bases). V was trimmed by 5 bases and J by 2 bases, leaving 9 bases between them. The CDR3 length is 13 residues. Looked up from germline, CDR1 is SGHNT and CDR2 is YYREEE (reference sequence). The CDR3, as DNA: TGTGCCAGCAGAGGCGGGCCCACAGATACGCAGTATTTT. Translation gives CASRGGPTDTQYF.

The J gene is TRBJ2-1, the V gene TRBV19; D might be TRBD2 (6 bases). CDR3 length: 13 amino acids. V was pared by 4 bases and J by 8 bases, with 12 bases between. CDR1 LNHDA and CDR2 SQIVND come from the germline V gene (reference sequence). This chain's CDR3 is CASSKGTGDEQFF. The CDR3 region has the DNA TGTGCCAGTAGTAAGGGGACTGGGGATGAGCAGTTCTTC.